This T cell receptor beta chain was obtained from a study of blood T cells in healthy people across ages (dated by TCRdb to the mid-2010s). About the full investigation: In model experiments, template switching captured roughly one uniquely barcoded TCR beta cDNA molecule for every two T cells. To track age-related changes in TCR beta repertoire diversity, the study relied on deep sequencing normalized with unique cDNA molecular identifiers. Donors were grouped into four age groups: young (average about 15 years), middle-aged (around 39), aged (around 62) and long-lived (around 80). Donors of different ages were randomly distributed across sequencing lanes to avoid experimental bias. The study analyzed two additional independent replicas of 1 million unique cDNA reads from the same blood draw for two donors, one aged 18 to 30 and one aged 80 or older. Broader findings and caveats from the paper: Donor CMV infection status was unknown, potentially confounding age-related changes in expanded clonotypes. As age increased, observed TCR beta diversity per million T cells dropped in a roughly linear way, and a significant reduction was already evident by age about 36. Since profiling was done on bulk unsorted PBMCs, naive and antigen-experienced compartments could not be conclusively compared. The long-lived group showed more naive CD4+ T cells, fewer expanded clones and increased TCR diversity than the aged group, suggesting age selection. A strong correlation was found between observed TCR beta diversity and the percentage of naive T cells measured by flow cytometry. Estimates of total diversity based on one million sequenced T cells were regarded as lower bounds and as underestimates.

Comments on this clonotype: No cognate antigen has been identified for it. No per-base quality is available; no much larger clone lies one base away.

Donors were 30 to 45 systemically healthy Caucasian individuals from Russia aged roughly 6 to 100 years. Each donor gave about 9.8 milliliters of peripheral blood, drawn into EDTA-treated Vacutainer tubes. Ficoll-Paque density-gradient centrifugation was used to isolate PBMCs, with at least 7 million per sample. Trizol reagent was used to extract total RNA from PBMCs, with at least 6 micrograms per sample. The percentages of naive CD45RAhigh/CD27high T cells were determined by flow cytometry on a PBMC aliquot from every donor. Libraries were constructed by 5' RACE. This sample was sequenced with an Illumina HiSeq 2500. A second about 7 to 11 cycle PCR used a sample-barcoded 5' primer and a J-beta primer mix. Each TCR beta cDNA molecule received a unique molecular identifier from a template-switch 5' adaptor carrying 12 random nucleotides. At least 3 million CDR3-containing paired-end reads were obtained from each sample. First-strand cDNA was synthesized from all RNA with the Mint cDNA synthesis kit, primed by a TRBC-specific oligonucleotide. Following uracil-DNA glycosylase treatment, all cDNA underwent a first 18-cycle PCR with the universal primers M1SS and BC2_uni_R. The paper's processing steps were these. Each sample was normalized by randomly selecting 1 million high-quality reads, each carrying a distinct molecular identifier. Reads with shared molecular identifiers were discarded instead of being binned into consensus sequences. MiTCR, run with a Q25 quality threshold and the strictest error-elimination algorithm, handled CDR3 identification, clonotype clustering and error correction. A nonparametric unseen species model with Euler transformation was used to estimate lower-bound total TCR beta diversity. TCRdb itself trimmed the public reads at Q25 with fastp, ran MiXCR and retained productive beta chains. Entries are consolidated by CDR3 protein sequence, retaining the most common genes and DNA. For this entry, the V and J calls and clone size follow TCRdb and not the study's own pipeline. Within this sample are over 950,000 distinct CDR3 sequences, with less than 45% of them counted one time only. The ten largest account for about an eighth of the sample.

The origin of this receptor is a man aged 18 to 30 in good health. The sequenced sample consisted of blood.

The CDR3 has the sequence CASSRSGTVFSGANVLTF. The DNA sequence is as follows: TGTGCCAGCAGCAGATCCGGGACGGTTTTCTCTGGGGCCAACGTCCTGACTTTC. The chain employs TRBV7-8 and TRBJ2-6; the D region may be TRBD1 or TRBD2, each matching 5 bases equally. CDR1 SGHVS and CDR2 FQNEAQ were looked up in the germline V gene. The CDR3 holds 18 amino acids from the cysteine to the phenylalanine. Only the CDR3 DNA is retained, 54 bases long and in frame from the first base. The trim is 5 bases for V and 0 bases for J, with a gap of 17 bases between the germline ends.